One and the same sample provided the 11 T cell receptor beta chains below, sequenced in a study of T cell changes during pregnancy in multiple sclerosis (dated by TCRdb to the late 2010s). Receptor amplification or capture employed the immunoSEQ multiplex PCR assay. Sourced from immuneACCESS, this table was stored by TCRdb with only in-frame sequences that have V and J called. A share of the clones is absent; for the studies checked, an unresolved V gene accounts for under half, and the remainder has no known explanation. Present in this sample are about 41,000 clones, 90% of which were seen just once. The top ten clonotypes cover 7% of the sample. The input for sequencing was CD8+ T cells from peripheral blood mononuclear cells, taken in the third trimester of pregnancy. The receptors shown here come from a female donor with multiple sclerosis, enrolled in a pregnancy study.

This chain joins TRBV7-9 and TRBJ1-5; 10 nucleotides line up with TRBD1. This CDR3 region has 13 residues. CDR1 and CDR2 (germline): SEHNR, FQNEAQ (reference sequence). J lost 5 bases, V lost 8 bases, and 3 bases had no gene match. CDR3 coding DNA: TGTGCCAGCCGACAGGGGGCGGATCAGCCCCAGCATTTT. Translated, it gives CASRQGADQPQHF. The variable domain in full, with the rest retrieved from reference TRBV7-9 and TRBJ1-5, is DTGVSQNPRHKITKRGQNVTFRCDPISEHNRLYWYRQTLGQGPEFLTYFQNEAQLEKSRLLSDRFSAERPKGSFSTLEIQRTEQGDSAMYLCASRQGADQPQHFGDGTRLSIL.

The genes are TRBV16 and TRBJ1-1; TRBD1 matches 11 bases. With V trimmed by 3 bases and J by 5 bases, 2 bases remained unmatched. CDR3 length: 14 amino acids. Germline V gene sequence: CDR1 KGHSY, CDR2 FQNENV. The CDR3: CASSQGQGETEAFF. For the CDR3, the DNA is TGTGCCAGCAGCCAGGGACAGGGGGAAACTGAAGCTTTCTTT. The whole variable domain, remainder taken from reference TRBV16 and TRBJ1-1, is GEEVAQTPKHLVRGEGQKAKLYCAPIKGHSYVFWYQQVLKNEFKFLISFQNENVFDETGMPKERFSAKCLPNSPCSLEIQATKLEDSAVYFCASSQGQGETEAFFGQGTRLTVV.

CDR3 in amino acids: CASSPGTGDNIQYF. Here the CDR3 DNA reads TGTGCCAGCTCACCCGGGACAGGGGATAACATTCAGTACTTC. The V gene is TRBV18, the J gene TRBJ2-4; 10 bases line up with TRBD1. Germline CDR1 KGHSH, CDR2 LQKENI. The length of the CDR3 is 14 residues. J gave up 7 bases and V 3 bases, and 3 bases lay outside the gene matches.

V is TRBV27 and J is TRBJ2-1; TRBD2 matches at 12 bases. With 5 bases clipped from V and 4 bases from J, the junction kept 3 bases outside the gene matches. The length of the CDR3 is 15 residues. Germline loops: CDR1 MNHEY, CDR2 SMNVEV (reference sequence). The DNA for the CDR3 is TGTGCCAGCAGTCTAGCGGGAGGGCCTTACAATGAGCAGTTCTTC. It translates to CASSLAGGPYNEQFF.

The genes are TRBV27 and TRBJ2-1; 7 bases match TRBD1. Trimming took 6 bases from V and 9 from J; bases not matched to a gene: 11. This CDR3 comprises 14 residues. CDR1 is MNHEY and CDR2 is SMNVEV in the germline V gene (reference sequence). Here the CDR3 reads CASSYGTETGEQFF. The CDR3 DNA reads TGTGCCAGCAGCTACGGGACAGAGACCGGTGAGCAGTTCTTC.

This rearrangement joins TRBV9 to TRBJ1-6; 8 nucleotides align to TRBD1. CDR3 length: 15 amino acids. The germline CDR1 and CDR2 sequences are SGDLS and YYNGEE. V lost 3 bases and J lost 7; bases outside the gene matches: 6. The CDR3 DNA reads TGTGCCAGCAGCGACGAGACAGGGGTAAATTCACCCCTCCACTTT. Translated, it gives CASSDETGVNSPLHF.

The chain recombines TRBV6-4 with TRBJ1-1, with D possibly TRBD1 on 5 matching bases. This CDR3 region has 14 residues. Between the trimmed V and J ends, which lost 1 base and 5 bases, there was a span of 11 bases. Germline lookup yields CDR1 MRHNA and CDR2 SNTAGT. The CDR3: CASSDLPGGTEAFF. The CDR3 bases are TGTGCCAGCAGTGACTTACCCGGGGGGACTGAAGCTTTCTTT.

This sequence joins TRBV5-6 and TRBJ2-5; TRBD1 aligns across 9 bases. Germline V gives CDR1 SGHDT, CDR2 YYEEEE. V gave up 2 bases and J gave up 4 bases; unmatched junction bases: 15. The CDR3 length is 18 residues. The CDR3 is CASSLSRDREEWGETQYF. In DNA, the CDR3 is TGTGCCAGCAGCTTAAGCCGGGACAGGGAGGAGTGGGGAGAGACCCAGTACTTC.

This chain connects TRBV13 to TRBJ2-7, with D tentatively TRBD2 (6 bases). Germline V CDR1 and CDR2: PRHDT, FYEKMQ (reference sequence). This CDR3 spans 16 amino acids. Trimming stripped 4 bases from V and 3 bases from J, with 19 bases between. The CDR3, as DNA: TGTGCCAGCAGCTCCTGGGGGGAACGGGGGAGCTACGAGCAGTACTTC. Translated, it gives CASSSWGERGSYEQYF.

The chain carries TRBV4-1 and TRBJ1-2; TRBD1 matches at 8 bases. Germline CDR1 is MGHRA and CDR2 is YSYEKL. V was clipped by 0 bases and J by 8 bases; unmatched bases: 5. This CDR3 contains 14 residues. CDR3 loop: CASSQDTGGSGYTF. In nucleotides, the CDR3 is TGCGCCAGCAGCCAAGATACAGGGGGAAGCGGCTACACCTTC.

A few counts support this clone. The genes are TRBV9 and TRBJ2-1, with D perhaps matching TRBD1 (5 bases). Germline values: CDR1 SGDLS, CDR2 YYNGEE. Trimming took 2 bases from V and 5 from J, leaving 8 bases between them. CDR3 size: 13 residues. CDR3 loop: CASSVQGNNEQFF. Written as DNA, the CDR3 is TGTGCCAGCAGCGTCCAGGGAAACAATGAGCAGTTCTTC. Based on the CDR3 plus reference TRBV9 and TRBJ2-1, the full variable domain is DSGVTQTPKHLITATGQRVTLRCSPRSGDLSVYWYQQSLDQGLQFLIQYYNGEERAKGNILERFSAQQFPDLHSELNLSSLELGDSALYFCASSVQGNNEQFFGPGTRLTVL.